The 22 T cell receptor beta chains presented below share a single source sample, sequenced in a study of early T cells in non-severe SARS-CoV-2 infection. TCRdb used MiXCR to reprocess the 5' RACE reads, holding one entry per CDR3 protein. The profile shows 60,000 or so distinct CDR3 sequences, approximately 9% of them singletons. The sample consisted of whole blood. These receptors all come from an adult who was a healthcare worker with PCR-confirmed SARS-CoV-2 infection or an uninfected control (not recorded which).

In this sample, this clonotype turned up many times. V and J are TRBV9 and TRBJ1-1; TRBD1 aligns across 10 bases. The CDR3 length is 14 residues. With 3 bases clipped from V and 4 bases from J, the junction kept 3 bases outside the gene matches. CDR1 and CDR2 from the germline V gene are SGDLS and YYNGEE. CDR3 nucleotides: TGTGCCAGCAGCGGGGGGACAGGGGCCACTGAAGCTTTCTTT. Residues: CASSGGTGATEAFF.

This clonotype was seen at least ten times. The chain couples TRBV2 to TRBJ2-7, with 9 nucleotides matching TRBD1. In germline, CDR1 is SNHLY, CDR2 FYNNEI. There are 14 residues in the CDR3. The junction had 7 bases not matched to a gene; V was cut back by 6 bases and J by 4 bases. The CDR3 sequence is CASRTGTGSYEQYF. The CDR3 DNA reads TGTGCCAGCAGAACCGGGACAGGGTCGTACGAGCAGTACTTC.

The table lists this clonotype with many counts. Mismatch with germline at one junction end may stem from a read error. The chain couples TRBV6-2 or TRBV6-3 to TRBJ2-7; 11 bases are a match to TRBD2. The length of the CDR3 is 13 residues. The V gene's germline CDR1 is MNHEY and CDR2 SVGEGT. The CDR3 loop is CASSRTGLAGLNF. In DNA form, the CDR3 reads TGTGCCAGCAGTCGCACCGGACTAGCGGGTCTAAACTTC.

This clonotype has a handful of counts. The chain has TRBV19 and TRBJ2-5; D may be TRBD2 (5 bases). Deletions cut 6 bases from V and 5 bases from J, with 13 bases between. Germline V CDR1 and CDR2: LNHDA, SQIVND (reference sequence). CDR3 length equals 13 residues. DNA for the CDR3: TGTGCCAGTAGAAACCCAACGGGGGAGACCCAGTACTTC. It is translated as CASRNPTGETQYF.

This clonotype was counted between two and nine times. The rearrangement joins TRBV7-9 to TRBJ2-2, with D uncertain. The CDR3 extends over 17 amino acids. From germline, CDR1 is SEHNR and CDR2 FQNEAQ (reference sequence). With 3 bases removed from V and 0 bases from J, the gap between germline ends came to 14 bases. The CDR3 DNA reads TGTGCCAGCAGCTTCAGGCCAGGCAATACGAACACCGGGGAGCTGTTTTTT. As protein: CASSFRPGNTNTGELFF.

This clonotype was found many times. J is TRBJ2-5 and V is TRBV28; 8 positions match TRBD2. The CDR3 has 15 amino acids. Germline V CDR1 and CDR2: MDHEN, SYDVKM. Trimming removed 3 bases from V and 2 bases from J; junction bases left unmatched: 5. CDR3 region: CASSLSSGIQETQYF. The CDR3 DNA reads TGTGCCAGCAGTTTGAGTAGCGGGATACAAGAGACCCAGTACTTC.

This clonotype was observed many times. The chain is built from TRBV20-1 and TRBJ2-5; 8 nucleotides line up with TRBD2. J lost 4 bases, V lost 3 bases, and 4 bases had no gene match. The CDR3 loop spans 13 amino acids. CDR1 is DFQATT and CDR2 is SNEGSKA in the germline V gene (reference sequence). The CDR3 here is CSASGGVPETQYF. The CDR3 bases are TGCAGTGCTAGCGGGGGGGTTCCAGAGACCCAGTACTTC.

This clonotype has more than one count but fewer than ten. The rearrangement uses TRBV21-1 and TRBJ2-7. TRBV21-1 is tagged as a pseudogene. The CDR3 covers 9 residues. The CDR3 nucleotides read TGTGCCAGCATTCACGAGCAGTACTTC. This encodes CASIHEQYF.

The gene calls are TRBV11-2 and TRBJ1-1; no clear D. In germline, CDR1 is SGHAT, CDR2 FQNNGV. V was clipped by 6 bases and J by 0 bases, with 8 bases between them. The CDR3 runs 13 residues. The CDR3 DNA sequence: TGTGCCAGCAGTATGAACTTGAACACTGAAGCTTTCTTT. Amino acids: CASSMNLNTEAFF.

This clonotype counts as medium-sized (0.01 to 0.1%). V usage is TRBV18 and J usage is TRBJ1-2, with 7 positions matching TRBD1. V trimming: 0 bases; J trimming: 4 bases; junction bases outside the gene matches: 2. Germline loops: CDR1 KGHSH, CDR2 LQKENI. This CDR3 comprises 14 residues. The CDR3 bases are TGTGCCAGCTCACCACCGGGACAGAGCTATGGCTACACCTTC. This encodes CASSPPGQSYGYTF.

In this sample, this clonotype turned up many times. The rearrangement joins TRBV5-5 to TRBJ1-1; D unclear. The ends were cut back, 0 bases at V and 0 bases at J, with 6 bases in the middle. Germline CDR1 SGHKS, CDR2 YYEKEE (reference sequence). The CDR3 consists of 14 residues. CDR3 bases: TGTGCCAGCAGCTTGGGCATCATGAACACTGAAGCTTTCTTT. Its translation: CASSLGIMNTEAFF.

This clonotype has a count of ten or more. This rearrangement joins TRBV11-2 to TRBJ1-6; a weak D match, TRBD1 (5 bases). V lost 0 bases and J 13 bases, leaving 10 bases between the germline ends. The CDR3 is 13 residues long. From germline, CDR1 is SGHAT and CDR2 FQNNGV. CDR3 in amino acids: CASSLETGSPLHF. The CDR3 coding sequence is TGTGCCAGCAGCTTAGAAACAGGCTCGCCCCTCCACTTT.

The chain recombines TRBV5-5 with TRBJ2-1; the D gene could be TRBD1 or TRBD2 (5 bases each). V lost 9 bases and J 8 bases, leaving 18 bases between the germline ends. The CDR3 runs 13 residues. CDR1 SGHKS and CDR2 YYEKEE come from the germline V gene (reference sequence). CDR3 in DNA: TGTGCCACCTCATCGGGGCCCAGCGATGAGCAGTTCTTC. As protein: CATSSGPSDEQFF.

This chain links TRBV12-3 or TRBV12-4 with TRBJ2-7; 11 bases are shared with TRBD1. The J segment lost 6 bases and the V segment lost 9 bases, leaving 10 bases of the junction unmatched. The CDR3 totals 14 residues. In DNA form, the CDR3 reads TGTGCCAGTCGGAACGCCGGGACAGGGGGCGAGCAGTACTTC. Encoded protein: CASRNAGTGGEQYF.

This chain uses TRBV2 with TRBJ1-2, with D unresolved. The CDR3 contains 10 residues. Germline loops: CDR1 SNHLY, CDR2 FYNNEI. V was shortened by 6 bases and J by 8 bases, with 7 bases between the two germline ends. For the CDR3, the DNA is TGTGCCAGCAGAACCCGGGGCTACACCTTC. Translation: CASRTRGYTF.

This clonotype was observed many times. Here the CDR3 reads CASSRTTASPTDTQYF. CDR3 nucleotides: TGCGCCAGCAGCCGAACCACCGCCAGCCCCACAGATACGCAGTATTTT. The chain joins TRBV4-3 to TRBJ2-3; D uncertain. V gave up 4 bases and J gave up 2 bases, with 16 bases separating them. The CDR3 runs to 16 residues. CDR1 LGHNA and CDR2 YSLEER come from the germline V gene.

This clonotype came up many times. V usage is TRBV7-9 and J usage is TRBJ2-1; D possibly corresponds to TRBD2 (5 bases). V lost 4 bases to trimming and J lost 5 bases, with 9 bases between them. Germline assignment: CDR1 SEHNR and CDR2 FQNEAQ (reference sequence). The CDR3 covers 13 residues. The CDR3 region has the DNA TGTGCCAGCAGCTGGGATAGCGACAATGAGCAGTTCTTC. Translated, it gives CASSWDSDNEQFF.

In its sample, this clonotype was seen many times. The CDR3 protein is CASLTGTTTGELFF. As DNA, the CDR3 is TGTGCCAGCCTGACCGGGACAACCACCGGGGAGCTGTTTTTT. The chain is built from TRBV6-6 and TRBJ2-2; possibly TRBD1 for D (6 bases). The CDR3 covers 14 residues. Germline V gene data show CDR1 as MNHNY and CDR2 as SVGAGI (reference sequence). Trimming shortened V by 8 bases and J by 4 bases, and 14 bases separated the two germline ends.

This clonotype occurred many times. The V gene is TRBV24-1, the J gene TRBJ2-1, with 7 bases identical to TRBD1. J was trimmed by 8 bases and V by 4 bases; bases with no gene match: 4. The CDR3 is made up of 13 amino acids. From germline, CDR1 is KGHDR and CDR2 SFDVKD. Written as DNA, the CDR3 is TGTGCCACCAGTGAGCCGGGACAGCATGAGCAGTTCTTC. The encoded protein is CATSEPGQHEQFF.

This chain links TRBV5-1 with TRBJ1-1; TRBD1 matches 11 bases. The V gene end was trimmed by 3 bases and the J gene end by 4 bases; junction bases not matched to a gene: 5. Germline CDR1 reads SGHRS; CDR2 reads YFSETQ. The CDR3 is 15 residues long. Written as DNA, the CDR3 is TGCGCCAGCAGCTCCGGCGGGACAGGGGGCACTGAAGCTTTCTTT. Its protein is CASSSGGTGGTEAFF.

Only a few counts were recorded for this clonotype. In DNA, the CDR3 is TGTGCCAGTACTACAGGGTGGCCGGGGGAGCTGTTTTTT. Translated, it gives CASTTGWPGELFF. This sequence joins TRBV19 and TRBJ2-2, with D possibly TRBD1 on 6 matching bases. This CDR3 is 13 amino acids long. From germline, CDR1 is LNHDA and CDR2 SQIVND (reference sequence). Trimming pared 7 bases from V and 8 bases from J, leaving 14 bases between.

This clonotype was detected ten times or more. The CDR3 nucleotides are TGCAGCGCCGCAAATCTAGAGACCCAGTACTTC. Residues: CSAANLETQYF. The chain uses TRBV29-1 and TRBJ2-5; D is uncertain. The CDR3 runs 11 residues. Germline V gene sequence: CDR1 SQVTM, CDR2 ANQGSEA. Trimming removed 7 bases at V and 4 bases at J, with 10 bases between.